These T cell receptor beta chains were read from a single sample in a study of cytomegalovirus exposure and HLA in healthy donors. Generated by immunoSEQ multiplex PCR, the TCRdb table keeps only in-frame clones and is missing some. The sample shows about 130,000 clones, roughly 80% of them seen only once. Sequenced input: PBMCs. These receptors all stem from a man younger than 35 in good health and CMV-seropositive. Each CDR3 is given with its conserved first and last residue. D genes are given only for firm matches. The listing skips clone size in some rows; elsewhere it reads once, few, many or a size class.

>TRBV6-5|NA|NA|TRBJ2-3
CASSYRGGLPADTQYF
TGTGCCAGCAGTTACAGGGGGGGCCTTCCCGCAGATACGCAGTATTTT
>TRBV7-3|NA|NA|TRBJ2-5
CASSLGGPGETQYF
TGTGCCAGCAGCTTAGGAGGGCCTGGCGAGACCCAGTACTTC
>TRBV6-6|TRBD1|NA|TRBJ2-7
CASSHRDRGYEQYF
TGTGCCAGCAGTCACCGGGACAGGGGCTACGAGCAGTACTTC
>TRBV6-5|NA|NA|TRBJ2-1
CASSYGGGLNEQFF
TGTGCCAGCAGTTACGGTGGGGGGTTGAATGAGCAGTTCTTC
>TRBV15|NA|NA|TRBJ2-2
CATSRDLTNTGELFF
TGTGCCACCAGCAGAGACCTTACGAACACCGGGGAGCTGTTTTTT
>TRBV5-4|TRBD2|NA|TRBJ2-1
CASARTSGSYNEQFF
TGTGCCAGCGCCCGGACTAGCGGATCCTACAATGAGCAGTTCTTC
>TRBV7-9|NA|NA|TRBJ2-7
CASSLGAGWRGGEQYF
TGTGCCAGCAGCTTAGGAGCAGGATGGAGGGGGGGCGAGCAGTACTTC
>TRBV2|NA|few|TRBJ2-7
CASSSNHIEQYF
TGTGCCAGCAGCTCAAACCACATCGAGCAGTACTTC
>TRBV29-1|NA|NA|TRBJ2-2
CSVADTGELFF
TGCAGCGTTGCAGACACCGGGGAGCTGTTTTTT
>TRBV5-1|NA|NA|TRBJ1-6
CASSLVGQTGPPLHF
TGCGCCAGCAGCTTGGTAGGACAGACGGGGCCACCCCTCCACTTT
>TRBV11-2|NA|once|TRBJ2-5
CASTSPGVGETQYF
TGTGCCAGCACCTCCCCGGGGGTGGGAGAGACCCAGTACTTC
>TRBV19|TRBD2|NA|TRBJ2-1
CASSWDYLNEQFF
TGTGCCAGTAGTTGGGACTACCTCAATGAGCAGTTCTTC
>TRBV4-1|NA|NA|TRBJ2-7
CASSLGTPSYEQYF
TGCGCCAGCAGCCTCGGGACACCCTCCTACGAGCAGTACTTC
>TRBV7-3|NA|few|TRBJ2-3
CASSPNTDTQYF
TGTGCCAGCAGCCCTAACACAGATACGCAGTATTTT
>TRBV7-2|TRBD1|NA|TRBJ1-2
CASSFDRGYYYGYTF
TGTGCCAGCAGCTTTGACAGGGGCTATTACTATGGCTACACCTTC
>TRBV27|TRBD2|NA|TRBJ2-6
CASSSGGWNGSGANVLTF
TGTGCCAGCAGTTCGGGGGGGTGGAACGGATCTGGGGCCAACGTCCTGACTTTC
>TRBV5-1|TRBD2|NA|TRBJ2-3
CASSNTGTSTRDTQYF
TGCGCCAGCAGCAACACCGGGACTAGCACCCGAGATACGCAGTATTTT
>TRBV2|TRBD2|NA|TRBJ2-2
CASSEVGGGSTGELFF
TGTGCCAGCAGTGAAGTGGGCGGGGGGAGCACCGGGGAGCTGTTTTTT
>TRBV5-4|TRBD2|NA|TRBJ2-7
CASSPLAGTSAHEQYF
TGTGCCAGCAGCCCCCTGGCCGGGACTAGCGCCCACGAGCAGTACTTC
>TRBV10-3|TRBD2|NA|TRBJ2-3
CAIGLAGGTDTQYF
TGTGCCATCGGACTAGCGGGGGGCACAGATACGCAGTATTTT
>TRBV7-8|NA|NA|TRBJ2-7
CASSLHQALSYEQYF
TGTGCCAGCAGCCTCCATCAGGCCCTCTCCTACGAGCAGTACTTC
>TRBV2|NA|NA|TRBJ2-3
CASTSAGYTDTQYF
TGTGCCAGCACTTCGGCGGGGTACACAGATACGCAGTATTTT
>TRBV5-5|TRBD1|NA|TRBJ2-7
CASSHPGQGVYEQYF
TGTGCCAGCAGCCATCCGGGACAGGGAGTCTACGAGCAGTACTTC
>TRBV5-1|NA|NA|TRBJ1-6
CASSLDPAGSSYNSPLHF
TGCGCCAGCAGCTTGGATCCCGCAGGCAGCTCCTATAATTCACCCCTCCACTTT
>TRBV25-1|NA|once|TRBJ2-5
CASSEGAGEGRETQYF
TGTGCCAGCAGTGAAGGGGCTGGGGAAGGAAGAGAGACCCAGTACTTC
>TRBV5-1|NA|few|TRBJ2-7
CASSLGGQGSYEQYF
TGCGCCAGCAGCTTGGGAGGTCAGGGGTCCTACGAGCAGTACTTC
>TRBV6-1|TRBD2|few|TRBJ2-6
CARGGTGANVLTF
TGTGCCCGCGGGGGTACTGGGGCCAACGTCCTGACTTTC
>TRBV7-6|NA|NA|TRBJ1-5
CASSLAGSNPNQPQHF
TGTGCCAGCAGCTTAGCGGGCTCGAACCCAAATCAGCCCCAGCATTTT
>TRBV30|NA|NA|TRBJ1-6
CAWGQGNSPLHF
TGTGCCTGGGGCCAGGGAAATTCACCCCTCCACTTT
>TRBV28|NA|NA|TRBJ2-3
CASSLGGSTDTQYF
TGTGCCAGCAGTTTAGGCGGGAGCACAGATACGCAGTATTTT
>TRBV14|NA|NA|TRBJ1-2
CASSPLTVTYGNYGYTF
TGTGCCAGCAGCCCATTGACAGTTACGTACGGTAACTATGGCTACACCTTC
>TRBV30|TRBD1|NA|TRBJ1-6
CAWSGLGTVPSSYNSPLHF
TGTGCCTGGAGTGGGCTAGGGACAGTCCCGAGCTCCTATAATTCACCCCTCCACTTT
>TRBV19|NA|NA|TRBJ2-5
CASSYGGQETQYF
TGTGCCAGTAGTTACGGGGGTCAAGAGACCCAGTACTTC
>TRBV28|TRBD2|NA|TRBJ2-1
CASSPGLAGGNEQFF
TGTGCCAGCAGTCCGGGACTAGCGGGGGGTAATGAGCAGTTCTTC
>TRBV7-3|TRBD2|NA|TRBJ2-2
CASRMTSGRTGELFF
TGTGCCAGCAGGATGACTAGCGGTAGAACCGGGGAGCTGTTTTTT
>TRBV10-2|NA|NA|TRBJ2-7
CASSEVLPYEQYF
TGCGCCAGCAGTGAGGTTCTTCCCTACGAGCAGTACTTC
>TRBV5-6|NA|NA|TRBJ2-4
CASSARGAKNIQYF
TGTGCCAGCAGCGCTAGGGGGGCCAAAAACATTCAGTACTTC
>TRBV5-1|NA|NA|TRBJ1-5
CASSLAGGAGQPQHF
TGCGCCAGCAGCTTGGCTGGGGGGGCGGGGCAGCCCCAGCATTTT